The 14 T cell receptor beta chains given below trace back to one sample, sequenced in a study of human T cells and chemical hapten exposure. Described time point: patch test 3, about 24 weeks after DPC sensitization. The treatment here: therapeutic diphenylcyclopropenone sensitization with weekly scalp DPC. From the RACE reads, TCRdb called clonotypes with MiXCR, one entry per CDR3 protein. Here the sample spans 110,000 or so distinct CDR3 sequences, less than 40% being singletons. The input for sequencing was whole blood, taken in connection with sensitization to the hapten diphenylcyclopropenone (DPC). Receptors were obtained from a middle-aged man with alopecia areata. Some clones in this sample may be carry-over from other donors' samples.

The chain carries TRBV9 and TRBJ2-3; no definite D call. V dropped 7 bases and J dropped 7 bases, with 10 bases sitting between them. There are 11 residues in the CDR3. The germline V gene encodes CDR1 SGDLS and CDR2 YYNGEE. The CDR3: CASSLEYTQYF. For the CDR3, the DNA is TGTGCCAGCTCCTTGGAGTATACGCAGTATTTT.

The V and J genes are TRBV13 and TRBJ1-1, with a weak D call TRBD1 (5 bases). Germline V gene lookup returns CDR1 PRHDT and CDR2 FYEKMQ (reference sequence). Trimming took off 6 bases at V and 3 bases at J, with 8 bases between the two ends. The CDR3 spans 12 residues. The CDR3 loop is CASRLTDTEAFF. The CDR3 DNA follows: TGTGCCAGCAGGTTGACAGACACTGAAGCTTTCTTT.

The chain is built from TRBV12-3 or TRBV12-4 and TRBJ2-3, with D perhaps being TRBD1 or TRBD2 (5 bases each). The CDR3 is made up of 15 amino acids. Trimming pared 3 bases from V and 0 bases from J, leaving 10 bases between. The CDR3 DNA is TGTGCCAGCAGTTTGGGGCGGGTAAGCACAGATACGCAGTATTTT. Its translation: CASSLGRVSTDTQYF.

The chain uses TRBV6-5 and TRBJ1-6; D not resolved. Trimming took 5 bases from V and 7 from J, leaving 9 bases between them. The CDR3 sequence is 13 residues long. The germline V gene encodes CDR1 MNHEY and CDR2 SVGAGI. The CDR3 spells CASSTFKNSPLHF. The CDR3 DNA sequence: TGTGCCAGCAGTACCTTCAAAAATTCACCCCTCCACTTT.

The sample holds a few counts of this clonotype. J is TRBJ2-2 and V is TRBV4-3; 7 bases align to TRBD2. V lost 2 bases and J lost 4; bases outside the gene matches: 7. The CDR3 loop spans 16 amino acids. Germline V gene data show CDR1 as LGHNA and CDR2 as YSLEER. The CDR3 DNA reads TGCGCCAGCAGCCAATCGGGCGGGAGAGGCACCGGGGAGCTGTTTTTT. Amino acids: CASSQSGGRGTGELFF.

The genes are TRBV27 and TRBJ1-5; no reliable D call. This CDR3 is built from 15 residues. Germline CDR1 and CDR2: MNHEY and SMNVEV (reference sequence). V gave up 6 bases and J gave up 4 bases, with 16 bases separating them. The CDR3 region is CASSSDPNPNQPQHF. CDR3 DNA: TGTGCCAGCAGCTCGGACCCTAACCCTAATCAGCCCCAGCATTTT.

In this sample, this clonotype turned up a few times. The chain couples TRBV6-5 to TRBJ1-1, with 10 bases that match TRBD1. The CDR3 runs to 16 residues. Germline V gene data show CDR1 as MNHEY and CDR2 as SVGAGI. Trimming at V came to 5 bases and at J to 3 bases, leaving 9 bases not matched to a gene. CDR3: CASSTDRGSFYTEAFF. The CDR3 DNA is TGTGCCAGCAGTACGGACAGGGGGAGTTTTTACACTGAAGCTTTCTTT.

There are a few counts of this clonotype. V usage is TRBV20-1 and J usage is TRBJ1-2, with TRBD1 matching 7 bases. Trimming at V came to 6 bases and at J to 3 bases, leaving 7 bases not matched to a gene. Germline lookup yields CDR1 DFQATT and CDR2 SNEGSKA (reference sequence). CDR3 size: 13 residues. As DNA, the CDR3 is TGCAGTGCAACCCAGGGGGTAGACTATGGCTACACCTTC. Translation: CSATQGVDYGYTF.

V gene TRBV4-3 combines with J gene TRBJ1-4; D not resolved. Germline lookup yields CDR1 LGHNA and CDR2 YSLEER. The CDR3 contains 15 residues. Trimming removed 1 base at V and 3 bases at J, with 9 bases between. CDR3 sequence reads: CASSQVEAPNEKLFF. CDR3 nucleotides: TGCGCCAGCAGCCAAGTCGAGGCTCCTAATGAAAAACTGTTTTTT.

This chain connects TRBV21-1 to TRBJ2-7; the listed D gene, TRBD1, was not tested against the DNA. TRBV21-1 is listed as a pseudogene. The CDR3 consists of 18 residues. CDR3: CASSKEPLTGLSSYEQYV. The CDR3 nucleotides read TGTGCCAGCAGCAAAGAACCCCTTACGGGCCTCAGCTCCTACGAGCAGTACGTC.

Concerning this clonotype itself: The junction shows a germline mismatch at one end, possibly a read error. J is TRBJ2-4 and V is TRBV28; 7 positions match TRBD1. In germline, CDR1 is MDHEN, CDR2 SYDVKM. CDR3 length: 16 residues. Written as DNA, the CDR3 is TGTGCCGGCAGCTCCCTCCAGACAGGGATTGGTGACATTCAGTACTTC. Its protein product is CAGSSLQTGIGDIQYF.

This clonotype was found a few times. The chain uses TRBV12-3 or TRBV12-4 and TRBJ2-5; no clear D. Trimming removed 8 bases from V and 7 bases from J, with 17 bases in between. The CDR3 consists of 13 residues. The DNA of the CDR3 is TGTGCCAGCGGACCGAATGAGATGGCGACCCAGTACTTC. Translating it yields CASGPNEMATQYF.

This clonotype was picked up a small number of times. This chain connects TRBV20-1 to TRBJ1-6; no clear D gene. CDR3 length: 15 residues. Germline lookup yields CDR1 DFQATT and CDR2 SNEGSKA (reference sequence). Trimming pared 6 bases from V and 5 bases from J, leaving 17 bases between. CDR3 DNA: TGCAGTGCAAAGGGTAGTGAACGGAATAATTCACCCCTCCACTTT. Residues: CSAKGSERNNSPLHF.

This clonotype was counted once. The chain has TRBV29-1 and TRBJ1-2; the D gene is possibly TRBD1 (6 bases). The V gene's germline CDR1 is SQVTM and CDR2 ANQGSEA. The CDR3 extends over 12 amino acids. Deletions cut 3 bases from V and 5 bases from J, with 10 bases between. CDR3 protein: CSVEGTLYGYTF. CDR3 nucleotides: TGCAGCGTTGAGGGGACACTTTATGGCTACACCTTC. The full variable domain, in which reference TRBV29-1 and TRBJ1-2 provide the parts outside the CDR3, is SAVISQKPSRDICQRGTSLTIQCQVDSQVTMMFWYRQQPGQSLTLIATANQGSEATYESGFVIDKFPISRPNLTFSTLTVSNMSPEDSSIYLCSVEGTLYGYTFGSGTRLTVV.